A selection of T cell receptor beta chains follows, all from one sample in a study of tumor-infiltrating lymphocytes in primary liver carcinoma. Using its own MiXCR run on the multiplex PCR reads, TCRdb lists one record per CDR3 protein. Seen here are over 25,000 distinct CDR3 sequences, 60% to 85% observed once, and the top ten hold roughly half. The sample consisted of liver tumor tissue from sampling region 3. These receptors came from a man aged 40-50 years with primary liver carcinoma and hepatitis B virus infection. The CDR3 runs from the conserved cysteine through the conserved F or W. A D gene is named only where the DNA matches it firmly. A row's size may be missing; if present it is once, few, many or a size class.

size: once; D: .; V: TRBV4-2; J: TRBJ2-2; DNA: TGTGCCAGCAGCCAGCAGCGATTTAGTCAGGTGACCGCTGGGGAGCTGTTTTTT; CDR3: CASSQQRFSQVTAGELFF
size: .; D: TRBD2; V: TRBV7-8; J: TRBJ2-1; DNA: TGTGCCAGCATCTTATTAGCGGGAGAGCCAAGCTCCTACAATGAGCAGTTCTTC; CDR3: CASILLAGEPSSYNEQFF
size: .; D: .; V: TRBV12-3/TRBV12-4; J: TRBJ2-7; DNA: TGCGCCAGCACCTCGGGCCCCTACGAGCAGCACTTC; CDR3: CASTSGPYEQHF
size: few; D: .; V: TRBV10-3; J: TRBJ2-6; DNA: TGTGCCTCAGATTCTGGAACCAACGTCCTGACTTTC; CDR3: CASDSGTNVLTF
size: .; D: .; V: TRBV10-2; J: TRBJ2-3; DNA: TGCGCCAGCACTACGGCATATACGCAGTATTTT; CDR3: CASTTAYTQYF
size: .; D: TRBD2; V: TRBV12-3/TRBV12-4; J: TRBJ2-1; DNA: TGTGTCAGCACCGGGACTAACGGGAGGGCCCCCTACAATGAGCAGTTCTTC; CDR3: CVSTGTNGRAPYNEQFF
size: .; D: .; V: TRBV4-1; J: TRBJ2-2; DNA: TGCGCCAGCAGCCAAGAAGCTGGGGAGCTGTCTTTT; CDR3: CASSQEAGELSF
size: .; D: .; V: TRBV4-1; J: TRBJ2-3; DNA: TGCACCAGCAGCCAAGTCACAAGGGGGGATATGCAATATTTT; CDR3: CTSSQVTRGDMQYF
size: .; D: TRBD2; V: TRBV5-5; J: TRBJ2-1; DNA: TGTGCCAGCATCTCGGGACTAGCCATCGGTTACTACGATGAGCAGTCCTTC; CDR3: CASISGLAIGYYDEQSF
size: few; D: .; V: TRBV29-1; J: TRBJ2-7; DNA: TGCAGCGTTTTACAGGGGACTTTATCCTATGAGCAGTATTTC; CDR3: CSVLQGTLSYEQYF
size: .; D: .; V: TRBV14; J: TRBJ2-2; DNA: TGTGCTAGCAGCCAAGCAACAGGCCTCGGGGAGCTGTTTTTT; CDR3: CASSQATGLGELFF
size: .; D: .; V: TRBV6-1; J: TRBJ1-1; DNA: TGTGCTAGCTGTAGGGGCATGAACACTGAAGCTTTCTTT; CDR3: CASCRGMNTEAFF
size: .; D: .; V: TRBV14; J: TRBJ2-3; DNA: TGTACCAGCAGCCAAGATCATTGTGGAAATACGCAGTATTTT; CDR3: CTSSQDHCGNTQYF
size: .; D: .; V: TRBV4-2; J: TRBJ1-4; DNA: TGTGCAAGCGGCCAAGAGTTTCGGGGAAAGGGGTCTGCAACTAATGAAAAATTGTTTTTT; CDR3: CASGQEFRGKGSATNEKLFF
size: .; D: .; V: TRBV29-1; J: TRBJ2-6; DNA: TGCAGCATTGAGGACACGTTGCCTGCCAACGTCCTGACTTTC; CDR3: CSIEDTLPANVLTF
size: .; D: .; V: TRBV10-3; J: TRBJ2-1; DNA: TGTACCATCAGCTCCCCTTGGAAAGAGCAGCTCTTC; CDR3: CTISSPWKEQLF
size: .; D: .; V: TRBV6-5; J: TRBJ2-1; DNA: TGTGCCTCCCTTAGGGAGAATGAGCAGTTTTTC; CDR3: CASLRENEQFF
size: .; D: .; V: TRBV4-2; J: TRBJ1-2; DNA: TGTGCCTGTAGCCAAGATATGGGCAGGGGTGGTGGTTACACCTTC; CDR3: CACSQDMGRGGGYTF
size: .; D: .; V: TRBV10-3; J: TRBJ2-7; DNA: TGTGCCATCACCAAACGATCGGGACCAGCAGGAGGGTTCTCCTACGTGCAGTACTTC; CDR3: CAITKRSGPAGGFSYVQYF
size: .; D: .; V: TRBV6-5; J: TRBJ1-1; DNA: TGTGTCAGTAGTTACGGGGGGACGTCGACTGAAGCTTTCTTT; CDR3: CVSSYGGTSTEAFF
size: .; D: .; V: TRBV6-1; J: TRBJ1-2; DNA: TGTGCCAGCAGCATAGGTCCTAACTATGGGTACACCTTC; CDR3: CASSIGPNYGYTF
size: .; D: TRBD1; V: TRBV29-1; J: TRBJ2-1; DNA: TGCAGCGCCCGGACAGGAGGCAATGAGCAGCTCTTC; CDR3: CSARTGGNEQLF
size: .; D: TRBD2; V: TRBV11-1; J: TRBJ2-3; DNA: TGTGCCAGCAGCGAAGGCGGGGGTTCGACAGATACGCCGTGTTTT; CDR3: CASSEGGGSTDTPCF
size: medium-sized; D: .; V: TRBV13; J: TRBJ2-5; DNA: TGTGCCAGCAGCCCTACCCGGAGAGGAGGGGAAGAGACCCAGTACTTC; CDR3: CASSPTRRGGEETQYF
size: .; D: TRBD2; V: TRBV7-8; J: TRBJ2-1; DNA: TGTGCCAGCAGGTTACTAGCGAGAGAGCCAAGCTCCTACAATGAGCAGTTCTTC; CDR3: CASRLLAREPSSYNEQFF
size: .; D: .; V: TRBV11-2; J: TRBJ2-2; DNA: TGTGCCAGCTTAGCATTAGGAGGGGCGAACACCGGGGAGCTGTCTTTT; CDR3: CASLALGGANTGELSF
size: .; D: .; V: TRBV6-6; J: TRBJ2-7; DNA: TGTGCCAGCAGTTATCCAGAAGCAGACGAGCAGTACTTC; CDR3: CASSYPEADEQYF
size: once; D: .; V: TRBV12-3/TRBV12-4; J: TRBJ1-6; DNA: TGTGCCAGCTGTTTACAGAATTCACACCTCCACTTT; CDR3: CASCLQNSHLHF
size: many; D: .; V: TRBV5-4; J: TRBJ2-3; DNA: TGTGCCAGCAGCTTGGATCAGGGCCGCACAGATACGCAGTATTTT; CDR3: CASSLDQGRTDTQYF
size: .; D: TRBD1; V: TRBV6-2/TRBV6-3; J: TRBJ1-1; DNA: TGTGCCAGCAGTTACACACTTGACAGGGAAGTTATCTTT; CDR3: CASSYTLDREVIF
size: .; D: TRBD1; V: TRBV5-5; J: TRBJ2-2; DNA: TGTGCCAGCAGAAAGACAGGGGGCACCGGTGAGCTGTTTTTT; CDR3: CASRKTGGTGELFF
size: .; D: .; V: TRBV29-1; J: TRBJ1-1; DNA: TGCTGCGTTGAGGGGATGCCGTCCTCGCCTGAATCTTTCTTT; CDR3: CCVEGMPSSPESFF
size: many; D: TRBD2; V: TRBV5-4; J: TRBJ2-3; DNA: TGTGCCAGCAGCCCCCTACTGACTAGCGGGAGCACAGATACGCAGTATTTT; CDR3: CASSPLLTSGSTDTQYF
size: few; D: .; V: TRBV5-1; J: TRBJ2-7; DNA: TGCGCCAGCAGCTTGACGGTAGACTGCGAGCAGTACTTC; CDR3: CASSLTVDCEQYF
size: .; D: TRBD2; V: TRBV5-4; J: TRBJ2-7; DNA: TGTGTCAGCAGCTTGGCGGGACTAGCGGGAGATTCCTACGAGCAGTACTTC; CDR3: CVSSLAGLAGDSYEQYF
size: .; D: .; V: TRBV4-1; J: TRBJ2-7; DNA: TGCGCCAGCAGCCATGATAGAACAGGTGCCACCCTAGAGCAGTACTTC; CDR3: CASSHDRTGATLEQYF
size: few; D: TRBD1; V: TRBV29-1; J: TRBJ2-1; DNA: TGCAGCGGAATCGGACAGGGGACCTACAATGTGCAGTTCTTC; CDR3: CSGIGQGTYNVQFF
size: .; D: TRBD1; V: TRBV6-6; J: TRBJ2-1; DNA: TGTGCCAGTAGTTACTATAGGGACAGCCCTTTAAAATATGAGCAGTTCTTC; CDR3: CASSYYRDSPLKYEQFF
size: .; D: .; V: TRBV27; J: TRBJ2-5; DNA: TGTGCCAGCAGTTTATCAGTCCAAGAGACCCAGTACTTC; CDR3: CASSLSVQETQYF
size: medium-sized; D: .; V: TRBV12-3/TRBV12-4; J: TRBJ2-2; DNA: TGTGCCAGCAGTTTACTAGCGTCCCAGAACACCGGGGAGCTGTTTTTT; CDR3: CASSLLASQNTGELFF
size: .; D: TRBD1; V: TRBV6-1; J: TRBJ1-1; DNA: TGTGCCAGGAACCCCGACAGGGACACTGAAGCTTTCTTT; CDR3: CARNPDRDTEAFF
size: few; D: .; V: TRBV12-3/TRBV12-4; J: TRBJ1-1; DNA: TGTGCCAGCGGTTTAAAGGACACTGAAGCTTTCTTT; CDR3: CASGLKDTEAFF
size: .; D: TRBD1; V: TRBV4-1; J: TRBJ2-2; DNA: TGCGCCAGCAACGATCTGGACAGGGGGTTAACCAGAGAGCAGTTTTTT; CDR3: CASNDLDRGLTREQFF